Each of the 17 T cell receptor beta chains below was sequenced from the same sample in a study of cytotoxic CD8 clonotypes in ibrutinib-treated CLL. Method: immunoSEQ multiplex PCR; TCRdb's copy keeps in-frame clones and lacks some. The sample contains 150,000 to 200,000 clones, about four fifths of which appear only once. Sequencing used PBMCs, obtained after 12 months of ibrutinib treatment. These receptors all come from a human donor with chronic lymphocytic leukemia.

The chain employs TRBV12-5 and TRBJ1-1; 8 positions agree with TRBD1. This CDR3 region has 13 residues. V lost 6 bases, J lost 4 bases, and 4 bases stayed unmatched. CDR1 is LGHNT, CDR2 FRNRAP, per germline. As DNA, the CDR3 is TGTGCTAGTGGCCTGCAGGGGGCCACTGAAGCTTTCTTT. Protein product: CASGLQGATEAFF.

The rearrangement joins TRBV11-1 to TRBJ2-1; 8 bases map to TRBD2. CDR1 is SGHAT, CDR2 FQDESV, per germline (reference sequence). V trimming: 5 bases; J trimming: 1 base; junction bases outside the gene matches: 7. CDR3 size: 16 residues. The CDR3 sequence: CASSTRLASSYNEQFF. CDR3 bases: TGTGCCAGCAGCACTAGACTAGCGTCGTCCTACAATGAGCAGTTCTTC.

The CDR3 nucleotides read TGTGCCAGCAGAGCCTCACTAGGTCTAGAACAGTATTTT. This gives the protein CASRASLGLEQYF. This sequence joins TRBV6-1 and TRBJ2-3, with a weak D call TRBD2 (5 bases). V lost 6 bases, J lost 12 bases, and 19 bases lay in between. Per the germline V gene, CDR1 is MNHNS and CDR2 is SASEGT. This CDR3 is built from 13 residues.

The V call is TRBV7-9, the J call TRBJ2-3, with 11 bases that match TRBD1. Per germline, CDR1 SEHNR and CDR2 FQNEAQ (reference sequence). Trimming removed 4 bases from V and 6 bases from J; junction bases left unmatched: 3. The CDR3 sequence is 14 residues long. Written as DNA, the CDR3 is TGTGCCAGCAGCTGGGGACAGGGGGTCGATACGCAGTATTTT. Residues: CASSWGQGVDTQYF.

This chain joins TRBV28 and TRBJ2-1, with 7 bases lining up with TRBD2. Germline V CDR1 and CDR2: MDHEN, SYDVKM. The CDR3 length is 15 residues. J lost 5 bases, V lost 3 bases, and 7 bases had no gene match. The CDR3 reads CASSFSGTPNNEQFF. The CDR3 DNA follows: TGTGCCAGCAGTTTCAGCGGGACGCCGAACAATGAGCAGTTCTTC. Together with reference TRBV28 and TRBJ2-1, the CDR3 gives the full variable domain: DVKVTQSSRYLVKRTGEKVFLECVQDMDHENMFWYRQDPGLGLRLIYFSYDVKMKEKGDIPEGYSVSREKKERFSLILESASTNQTSMYLCASSFSGTPNNEQFFGPGTRLTVL.

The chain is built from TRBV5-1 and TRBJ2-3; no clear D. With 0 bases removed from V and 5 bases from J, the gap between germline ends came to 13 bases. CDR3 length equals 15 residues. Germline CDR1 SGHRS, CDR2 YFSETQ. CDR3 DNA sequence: TGCGCCAGCAGCTTGGTTATGCCGGCAGGAGATACGCAGTATTTT. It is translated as CASSLVMPAGDTQYF.

In nucleotides, the CDR3 is TGTGCCAGCAGTTTTTATAAGAGACAGGGGACCACTGAAGCTTTCTTT. Its translation: CASSFYKRQGTTEAFF. The rearrangement links TRBV28 to TRBJ1-1; 8 positions match TRBD1. The germline V gene has CDR1 MDHEN and CDR2 SYDVKM. This CDR3 contains 16 residues. The V and J ends lost 3 bases and 4 bases, in that order; junction bases with no gene match: 10.

The CDR3, as DNA: TGTGCCAGCAGCGCCGACCTAGCGGATCAAGAGACCCAGTACTTC. It translates to CASSADLADQETQYF. The V call is TRBV2, the J call TRBJ2-5; 7 positions agree with TRBD2. The germline CDR1 and CDR2 sequences are SNHLY and FYNNEI. CDR3 size: 15 residues. Trimming at V came to 6 bases and at J to 2 bases, leaving 9 bases not matched to a gene. The whole variable domain, filled in from reference TRBV2 and TRBJ2-5, reads EPEVTQTPSHQVTQMGQEVILRCVPISNHLYFYWYRQILGQKVEFLVSFYNNEISEKSEIFDDQFSVERPDGSNFTLKIRSTKLEDSAMYFCASSADLADQETQYFGPGTRLLVL.

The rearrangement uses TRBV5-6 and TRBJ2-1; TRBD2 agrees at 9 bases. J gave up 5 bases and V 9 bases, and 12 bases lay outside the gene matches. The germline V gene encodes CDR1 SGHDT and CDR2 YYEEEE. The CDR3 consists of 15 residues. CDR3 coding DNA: TGTGCCAATACCCGCGGGGGGGGTACGGACAATGAGCAGTTCTTC. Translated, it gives CANTRGGGTDNEQFF.

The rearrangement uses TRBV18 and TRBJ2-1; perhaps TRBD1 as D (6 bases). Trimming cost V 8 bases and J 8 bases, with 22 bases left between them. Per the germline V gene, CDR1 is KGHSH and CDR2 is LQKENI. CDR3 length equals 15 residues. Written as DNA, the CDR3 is TGTGCCAGCCACCTGGGCAGGGGCGCCTCCGATGAGCAGTTCTTC. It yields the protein CASHLGRGASDEQFF.

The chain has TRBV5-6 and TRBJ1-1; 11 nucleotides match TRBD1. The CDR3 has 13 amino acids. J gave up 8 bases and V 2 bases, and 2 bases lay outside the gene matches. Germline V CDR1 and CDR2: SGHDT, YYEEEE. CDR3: CASSFWDRGEAFF. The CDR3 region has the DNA TGTGCCAGCAGCTTTTGGGACAGGGGGGAAGCTTTCTTT. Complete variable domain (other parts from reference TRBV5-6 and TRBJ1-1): DAGVTQSPTHLIKTRGQQVTLRCSPKSGHDTVSWYQQALGQGPQFIFQYYEEEERQRGNFPDRFSGHQFPNYSSELNVNALLLGDSALYLCASSFWDRGEAFFGQGTRLTVV.

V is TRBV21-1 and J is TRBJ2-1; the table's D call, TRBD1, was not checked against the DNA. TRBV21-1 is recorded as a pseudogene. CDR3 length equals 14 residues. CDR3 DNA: TGTGCCAGCGATCCGGTGGGGCGGTACAATGAGCAGTTCTTC. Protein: CASDPVGRYNEQFF.

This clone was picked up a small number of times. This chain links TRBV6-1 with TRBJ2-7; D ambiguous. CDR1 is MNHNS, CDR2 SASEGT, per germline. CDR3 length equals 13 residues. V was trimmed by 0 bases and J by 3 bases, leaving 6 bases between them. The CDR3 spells CASSEALYYEQYF. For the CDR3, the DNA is TGTGCCAGCAGTGAAGCGCTATACTACGAGCAGTACTTC.

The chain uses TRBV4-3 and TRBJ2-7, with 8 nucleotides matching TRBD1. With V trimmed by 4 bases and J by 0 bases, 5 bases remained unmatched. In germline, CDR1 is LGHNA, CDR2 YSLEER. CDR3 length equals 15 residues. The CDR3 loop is CASSPGQGHSYEQYF. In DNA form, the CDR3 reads TGCGCCAGCAGCCCAGGACAGGGTCACTCCTACGAGCAGTACTTC.

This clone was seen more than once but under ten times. The CDR3 DNA sequence: TGTGCCAGCAGCCTCGGACAAGGCCCCATCGAGCAGTACTTC. Translated, it gives CASSLGQGPIEQYF. The V and J genes are TRBV6-6 and TRBJ2-7; D possibly corresponds to TRBD1 (5 bases). V lost 6 bases and J lost 6, with 18 bases in between. The germline V gene encodes CDR1 MNHNY and CDR2 SVGAGI (reference sequence). The CDR3 extends over 14 amino acids.

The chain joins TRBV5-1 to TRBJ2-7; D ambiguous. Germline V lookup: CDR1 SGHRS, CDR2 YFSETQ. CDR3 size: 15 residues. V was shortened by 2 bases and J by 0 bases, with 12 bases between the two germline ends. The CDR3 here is CASSFDSGDSYEQYF. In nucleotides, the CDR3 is TGCGCCAGCAGCTTTGATTCCGGTGACTCCTACGAGCAGTACTTC.

The CDR3 DNA reads as TGCGCCAGCAGTCAATCGTGTAATTGCGGGACATTCACAGATACGCAGTATTTT. Amino acid sequence: CASSQSCNCGTFTDTQYF. The V and J genes are TRBV23-1 and TRBJ2-3; D is tentatively TRBD1 or TRBD2 (6 bases each). TRBV23-1 is annotated as an ORF whose role is uncertain. Trimming removed 0 bases at V and 2 bases at J, with 18 bases between. This CDR3 contains 18 residues.